The rows below give T cell receptor beta chains drawn from one sample of a study of blood T cell repertoires in COVID-19. Data came from immunoSEQ multiplex PCR; TCRdb stores just in-frame clones and leaves some out. The top ten clones hold approximately 2.6% of a sample with fewer than 300,000 clones, less than 90% of them seen once. The material sequenced was peripheral blood. These receptors were collected from an older woman with active or convalescent COVID-19. Each CDR3 is given with its conserved first and last residue. A D gene is named only where the DNA matches it firmly. Size values are once, few and many counts, or a class for expanded clones, and some rows have none.

d_call	j_call	v_call	clone_size	cdr3_nt	cdr3_aa
TRBD2	TRBJ2-3	TRBV3-1/TRBV3-2	once	TGTGCCAGCAGCCAACTACCTCCGGGACTAGGTGTCAGGAATACGCAGTATTTT	CASSQLPPGLGVRNTQYF
TRBD1	TRBJ1-3	TRBV5-1	-	TGCGCCAGCAGCTGGGACAGCTCTGGAAACACCATATATTTT	CASSWDSSGNTIYF
TRBD1	TRBJ2-2	TRBV11-1	-	TGTGCCAGCTCAAGGGGGCATGGCGGGGAGCTGTTTTTT	CASSRGHGGELFF
TRBD1	TRBJ2-7	TRBV7-3	-	TGTGCCAGCAGCAACAGCCCGGGACAGGGACCCTACGAGCAGTACTTC	CASSNSPGQGPYEQYF
-	TRBJ2-1	TRBV7-9	few	TGTGCCAGCAGCTTAGACGGGACAAACAATGAGCAGTTCTTC	CASSLDGTNNEQFF
-	TRBJ2-7	TRBV7-2	few	TGTGCCAGCAGCCCGAAGGGACACTCTACGGCCTACGAGCAGTACTTC	CASSPKGHSTAYEQYF
-	TRBJ1-5	TRBV3-1/TRBV3-2	-	TGTGCCAGCAGCCAAGAGTTGTGCAGGGTTAATCAGCCCCAGCATTTT	CASSQELCRVNQPQHF
TRBD1	TRBJ1-1	TRBV27	-	TGTGCCAGCAGTTTAGACAGGGGGTTGACTGAAGCTTTCTTT	CASSLDRGLTEAFF
-	TRBJ1-1	TRBV7-9	few	TGTGCCAGCAGCTCCGGCGGGGGGAGAGGCACTGAAGCTTTCTTT	CASSSGGGRGTEAFF
-	TRBJ1-1	TRBV5-1	-	TGCGCCAGCAGCCCAACAGAGAACACTGAAGCTTTCTTT	CASSPTENTEAFF
-	TRBJ2-1	TRBV3-1/TRBV3-2	-	TGTGCCAGCAGCCAAGCTACTTTCAATGAGCAGTTCTTC	CASSQATFNEQFF
-	TRBJ2-7	TRBV5-1	-	TGCGCCAGCAACGCCGCCTCACTAGATACCGACGAGCAGTACTTC	CASNAASLDTDEQYF
-	TRBJ2-5	TRBV30	-	TGTGCCTGGAGCCCCCTCGGTCAAGAGACCCAGTACTTC	CAWSPLGQETQYF
TRBD1	TRBJ2-7	TRBV3-1/TRBV3-2	-	TGTGCCAGCAGCCACGACAGGGGGCGATTATCCGAGCAGTACTTC	CASSHDRGRLSEQYF
TRBD1	TRBJ1-1	TRBV30	-	TGTGCCTGGAGGCGACAGGGGGGGAACACTGAAGCTTTCTTT	CAWRRQGGNTEAFF
-	TRBJ1-5	TRBV19	-	TGTGCCAGTAGTCGGCAGATTCTATCCGGGGGCAATCAGCCCCAGCATTTT	CASSRQILSGGNQPQHF
TRBD2	TRBJ2-2	TRBV13	-	TGTGCCAGCAGCCAGGCGACTAGCGGGGGAACCGGGGAGCTGTTTTTT	CASSQATSGGTGELFF
-	TRBJ1-2	TRBV28	-	TGTGCCAGCAGTTCGGGGAACTATGGCTACACCTTC	CASSSGNYGYTF
TRBD1	TRBJ2-7	TRBV6-6	once	TGTGCCAGCAGTGACGACAGGGTGACGCAGTACTTC	CASSDDRVTQYF
TRBD1	TRBJ1-5	TRBV15	-	TGTGCCACCCGGACAGGGGGCTTTGGCAATCAGCCCCAGCATTTT	CATRTGGFGNQPQHF
-	TRBJ1-2	TRBV7-9	-	TGTGCCAGCAGCTTTAACCGTCGAGGGATCGATGGCTACACCTTC	CASSFNRRGIDGYTF
-	TRBJ1-3	TRBV12-3/TRBV12-4	-	TGTGCCAGCAGTGGGGACTCTCTAAACACCATATATTTT	CASSGDSLNTIYF
-	TRBJ2-7	TRBV7-9	-	TGTGCCAGCAGCTTAGGGGCACGACCCACCTACGAGCAGTACTTC	CASSLGARPTYEQYF
-	TRBJ2-2	TRBV5-1	-	TGCGCCAGCAGCTTGGTATCCCCGAGCGTTTCTGGGGAGCTGTTTTTT	CASSLVSPSVSGELFF
-	TRBJ1-2	TRBV25-1	-	TGTGCCAGCAGTGGACAGCGAAACTATGGCTACACCTTC	CASSGQRNYGYTF
TRBD1	TRBJ2-5	TRBV6-5	-	TGTGCCAGCAGACAAGGGGGCCCCCAAGAGACCCAGTACTTC	CASRQGGPQETQYF
TRBD1	TRBJ2-7	TRBV3-1/TRBV3-2	-	TGTGCCAGCAGCCCGACAGGGGTCCGGAACGAGCAGTACTTC	CASSPTGVRNEQYF
TRBD2	TRBJ2-3	TRBV2	-	TGTGCCAGCACCATGCGAGGACTAGCGGTCACAGATACGCAGTATTTT	CASTMRGLAVTDTQYF
-	TRBJ2-2	TRBV7-9	-	TGTGCCAGCAGCTTGTACAGGGGGGGCACCGGGGAGCTGTTTTTT	CASSLYRGGTGELFF
TRBD1	TRBJ1-5	TRBV4-3	-	TGCGCCAGCAGCCAAGGGGCCGGGACAGGGGACAATCAGCCCCAGCATTTT	CASSQGAGTGDNQPQHF